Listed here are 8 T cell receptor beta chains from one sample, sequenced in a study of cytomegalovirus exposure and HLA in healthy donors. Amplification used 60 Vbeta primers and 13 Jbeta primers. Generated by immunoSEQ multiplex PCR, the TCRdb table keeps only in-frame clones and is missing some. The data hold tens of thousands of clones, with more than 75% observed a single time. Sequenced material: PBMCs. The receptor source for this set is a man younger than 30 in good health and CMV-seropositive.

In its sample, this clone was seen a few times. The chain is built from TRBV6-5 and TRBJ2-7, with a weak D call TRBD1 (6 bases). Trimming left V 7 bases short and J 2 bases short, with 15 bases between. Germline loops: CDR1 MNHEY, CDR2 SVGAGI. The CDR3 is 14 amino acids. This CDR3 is CASKGPGETYEQYF. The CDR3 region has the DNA TGTGCCAGCAAGGGCCCAGGGGAGACCTACGAGCAGTACTTC.

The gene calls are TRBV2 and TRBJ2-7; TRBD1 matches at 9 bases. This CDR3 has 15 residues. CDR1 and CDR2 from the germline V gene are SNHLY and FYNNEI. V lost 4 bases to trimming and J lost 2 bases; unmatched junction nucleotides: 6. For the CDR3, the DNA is TGTGCCAGCAGTGTAACAGGGGGCCAAACCTACGAGCAGTACTTC. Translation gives CASSVTGGQTYEQYF.

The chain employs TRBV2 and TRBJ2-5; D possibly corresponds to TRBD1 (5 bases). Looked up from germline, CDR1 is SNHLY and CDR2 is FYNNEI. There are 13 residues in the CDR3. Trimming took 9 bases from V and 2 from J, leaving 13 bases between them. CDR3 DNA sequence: TGTGCCAGAGGGGTAAAGCAACAAGAGACCCAGTACTTC. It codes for CARGVKQQETQYF. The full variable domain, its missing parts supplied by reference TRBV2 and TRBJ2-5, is EPEVTQTPSHQVTQMGQEVILRCVPISNHLYFYWYRQILGQKVEFLVSFYNNEISEKSEIFDDQFSVERPDGSNFTLKIRSTKLEDSAMYFCARGVKQQETQYFGPGTRLLVL.

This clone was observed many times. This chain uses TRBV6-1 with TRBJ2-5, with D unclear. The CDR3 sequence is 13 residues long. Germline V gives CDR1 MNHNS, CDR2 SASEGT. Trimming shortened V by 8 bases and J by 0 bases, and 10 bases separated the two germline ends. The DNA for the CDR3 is TGTGCCAGCCTTTTCGAGTACCAAGAGACCCAGTACTTC. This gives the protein CASLFEYQETQYF.

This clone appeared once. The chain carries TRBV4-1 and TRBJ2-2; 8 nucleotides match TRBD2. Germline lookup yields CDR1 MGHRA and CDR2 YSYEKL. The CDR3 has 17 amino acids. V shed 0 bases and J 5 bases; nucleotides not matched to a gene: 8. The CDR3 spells CASSQDGGSGITGELFF. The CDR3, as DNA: TGCGCCAGCAGCCAAGATGGAGGTAGCGGGATAACCGGGGAGCTGTTTTTT.

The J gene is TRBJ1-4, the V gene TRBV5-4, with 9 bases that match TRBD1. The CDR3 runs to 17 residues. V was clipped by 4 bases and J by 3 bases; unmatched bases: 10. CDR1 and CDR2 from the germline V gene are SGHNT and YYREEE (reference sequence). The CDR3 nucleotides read TGTGCCAGCAGCCAGCGGGACAGGGTCTCGGCTAATGAAAAACTGTTTTTT. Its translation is CASSQRDRVSANEKLFF.

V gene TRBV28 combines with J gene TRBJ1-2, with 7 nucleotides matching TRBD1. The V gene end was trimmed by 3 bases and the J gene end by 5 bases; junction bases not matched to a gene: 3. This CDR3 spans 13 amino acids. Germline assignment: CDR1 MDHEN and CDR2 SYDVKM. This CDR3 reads CASSLPGGYGYTF. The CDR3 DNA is TGTGCCAGCAGTTTGCCAGGGGGATATGGCTACACCTTC.

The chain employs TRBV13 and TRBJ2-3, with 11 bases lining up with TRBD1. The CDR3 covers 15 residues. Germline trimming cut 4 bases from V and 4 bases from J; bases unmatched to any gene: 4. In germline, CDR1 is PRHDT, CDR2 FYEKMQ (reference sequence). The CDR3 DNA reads TGTGCCAGCAGCTCCAGGACAGGGGGCGCAGATACGCAGTATTTT. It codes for CASSSRTGGADTQYF. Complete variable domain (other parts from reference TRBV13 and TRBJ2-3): AAGVIQSPRHLIKEKRETATLKCYPIPRHDTVYWYQQGPGQDPQFLISFYEKMQSDKGSIPDRFSAQQFSDYHSELNMSSLELGDSALYFCASSSRTGGADTQYFGPGTRLTVL.